This entry concerns a single T cell receptor (beta chain). The data were taken from a study of blood T cell repertoires in COVID-19. Study as a whole: COVID-19 samples collected from the United States, Italy and Spain covered acute and convalescent phases.

Authors' methods: Quantification of nucleated cells was approximated via reference gene primer amplification. Sequencing was performed with immunoSEQ multiplex PCR; in TCRdb, only in-frame clones are kept and a portion is missing. V, J and clone size are taken as reported in that table, and D and trimming were inferred from the DNA itself. The sample carries about 140,000 clones, 88% recorded once. Germline V gene lookup returns CDR1 SGHTA and CDR2 FQGNSA. CDR3 length equals 11 residues. Trimming cost V 5 bases and J 2 bases, with 4 bases left between them. The chain combines TRBV7-2 with TRBJ2-7; unclear D gene. The TCR originated in a woman aged 55-69 years with acute or convalescent COVID-19. Material for sequencing was peripheral blood. CDR3 DNA: TGTGCCAGCAGCCCAGCCTACGAGCAGTACTTC. Translated: CASSPAYEQYF.